Listed below are T cell receptor beta chains from one sample, sequenced in a study of neoadjuvant anti-PD-1 for oral cavity cancer. Sequenced by immunoSEQ multiplex PCR; TCRdb stores in-frame clones only, minus some. Of 15,000 or so clones listed, around 70% are singletons. This material consisted of PBMCs, taken before nivolumab (anti-PD-1) treatment. The receptors stem from a person between 35 and 79 years old with oral cavity squamous cell carcinoma. Both conserved end residues are part of each CDR3. D genes are given only for firm matches. A clone size is listed for some rows: how often the clone was seen (once, few, many), or a class if it is expanded.

j_call clone_size v_call d_call cdr3_nt cdr3_aa
TRBJ2-6 NA TRBV9 NA TGTGCCAGCAGCCCCACAGGGTACTCTGGGGCCAACGTCCTGACTTTC CASSPTGYSGANVLTF
TRBJ1-4 NA TRBV2 NA TGTGCCAGCAGTGGTGGGGGGAATGAAAAACTGTTTTTT CASSGGGNEKLFF
TRBJ1-2 NA TRBV9 TRBD1 TGTGCCAGCAGCGTAGTCACAGGGGTGGGTGGCTACACCTTC CASSVVTGVGGYTF
TRBJ1-1 NA TRBV5-1 NA TGCGCCAGCAGCTTAAGGGCAGGGGTATTTGGCACTGAAGCTTTCTTT CASSLRAGVFGTEAFF
TRBJ2-1 NA TRBV7-8 TRBD1 TGTGCCAGCAGCTTAGGGCACGGGGGCTACAGGGGGTGGAATGAGCAGTTCTTC CASSLGHGGYRGWNEQFF
TRBJ1-2 NA TRBV6-1 NA TGTGCCAGCAGGGAAGACGGGAACTATGGCTACACCTTC CASREDGNYGYTF
TRBJ2-1 NA TRBV4-2 NA TGTGCCAGCAGCCAAGGAGGTGGCCAGGGTTATGATGAGCAGTTCTTC CASSQGGGQGYDEQFF
TRBJ2-7 NA TRBV6-1 TRBD1 TGTGCCAGCAGTGGGACAGGGACCTACGAGCAGTACTTC CASSGTGTYEQYF
TRBJ1-2 NA TRBV15 NA TGTGCCACCTCTCCGGGCCTCGCTAACTATGGCTACACCTTC CATSPGLANYGYTF
TRBJ2-7 once TRBV5-4 TRBD2 TGTGCCAGCAGCGAGGGTATCCGGACTAGCGGGAGTTGGGGTTACGAGCAGTACTTC CASSEGIRTSGSWGYEQYF
TRBJ2-1 NA TRBV7-9 NA TGTGCCAGCAGCGCCGGACAGTACAATGAGCAGTTCTTC CASSAGQYNEQFF
TRBJ1-5 NA TRBV6-4 NA TGTGCCAGCAGCCCTACAGGCAATCAGCCCCAGCATTTT CASSPTGNQPQHF
TRBJ2-5 once TRBV6-1 NA TGTGCCAGCTTGCGGGCGGGGCACGAGACCCAGTACTTC CASLRAGHETQYF
TRBJ1-1 once TRBV7-7 TRBD1 TGTGCTAGCAGCCCTATCCGACAGGGAGGGATCGGAGCTTTCTTT CASSPIRQGGIGAFF
TRBJ2-1 NA TRBV5-1 NA TGCGCCAGCAGCTGGTCAGTAGCCGACCAGAGCCATGAGCAGTTCTTC CASSWSVADQSHEQFF
TRBJ1-1 few TRBV4-1 NA TGCGCCAGCAGCCATCCCTCACGAAGTACGAACACTGAAGCTTTCTTT CASSHPSRSTNTEAFF
TRBJ2-1 NA TRBV28 TRBD2 TGTGCCAGTCTCGGTCCTAGCGGGAGGGTCAATGAGCAGTTCTTC CASLGPSGRVNEQFF
TRBJ2-7 NA TRBV4-1 TRBD2 TGCGCCAGCAGCCCCGGACTAGCGGGTTTAAGGACCTACGAGCAGTACTTC CASSPGLAGLRTYEQYF
TRBJ1-5 NA TRBV10-3 NA TGTGCCATCAGGGGGGGGGAAAGTCAGCCCCAGCATTTT CAIRGGESQPQHF
TRBJ2-7 NA TRBV6-5 TRBD1 TGTGCCAGCAGTTCCCCGAACAGGGGCCACGAGCAGTACTTC CASSSPNRGHEQYF
TRBJ2-2 NA TRBV7-3 TRBD1 TGTGCCAGCAGATTCGGGACAGCGAACACCGGGGAGCTGTTTTTT CASRFGTANTGELFF
TRBJ2-2 once TRBV11-3 TRBD1 TGTGCCAGCGGGACAGAAACCGGGGAGCTGTTTTTT CASGTETGELFF
TRBJ2-1 NA TRBV11-2 NA TGTGCCAGCAGCTTAGTACGGTCCAATAGCGTGGAGTTCTTC CASSLVRSNSVEFF
TRBJ2-7 NA TRBV5-6 NA TGTGCCAGCAGCTTTGGACCGTACGAGCAGTACTTC CASSFGPYEQYF
TRBJ1-5 NA TRBV27 NA TGTGCCAGCAGTTTAACATCAGGGTTCTCTGGCAATCAGCCCCAGCATTTT CASSLTSGFSGNQPQHF
TRBJ2-7 NA TRBV10-3 NA TGTGCCATCAGTGGCTCGCAGGGATCCTCCTACGAGCAGTACTTC CAISGSQGSSYEQYF
TRBJ2-5 NA TRBV29-1 NA TGCAGCGTTGAAGCCGAGGGGGGGCGAGAGACCCAGTACTTC CSVEAEGGRETQYF
TRBJ2-1 NA TRBV4-1 TRBD2 TGCGCCAGCCGTTTCCGGGACTACACCGTGGGGGAGCAGTTCTTC CASRFRDYTVGEQFF
TRBJ1-2 once TRBV6-5 NA TGTGCCAGCAGTTACGGCCCCCGTATGGGCTACACCTTC CASSYGPRMGYTF
TRBJ1-5 NA TRBV19 NA TGTGCCAGCGAGACACGAAATAGCAATCAGCCCCAGCATTTT CASETRNSNQPQHF
TRBJ1-5 few TRBV5-1 NA TGCGCCAGCAGCTACAATGGGGGCCAGCCCCAGCATTTT CASSYNGGQPQHF
TRBJ2-3 NA TRBV7-2 NA TGTGCCAGCAGCCTAATGGCTACGCAGTATTTT CASSLMATQYF
TRBJ2-7 NA TRBV6-5 NA TGTGCCAGCAGTTCCCTCTTAATGGGCTACGAGCAGTACTTC CASSSLLMGYEQYF
TRBJ1-2 NA TRBV2 NA TGTGCCAGCAGTCCGGACAGAACCTATGGCTACACCTTC CASSPDRTYGYTF
TRBJ1-2 NA TRBV7-9 NA TGTGCCAGCAGCCCAAACAACGGCTGGGGCTACACCTTC CASSPNNGWGYTF
TRBJ2-7 NA TRBV4-1 NA TGCGCCAGCAGCCCCCGCCCCTACAGAGCCTCCTACGAGCAGTACTTC CASSPRPYRASYEQYF
TRBJ1-4 NA TRBV6-4 NA TGTGCCAGCAGTGACAACACCCCATTTGCGCCTAATGAAAAACTGTTTTTT CASSDNTPFAPNEKLFF
TRBJ2-3 NA TRBV28 NA TGTGCCAGCAGTCCCCAAACCCCCGATACGCAGTATTTT CASSPQTPDTQYF
TRBJ2-2 NA TRBV9 NA TGTGCCAGCAGCAAGGTCGCGAACACCGGGGAGCTGTTTTTT CASSKVANTGELFF
TRBJ2-1 NA TRBV6-1 TRBD2 TGTGCCAGCAGTTTAGCGGGGGCCTACAATGAGCAGTTCTTC CASSLAGAYNEQFF
TRBJ2-6 NA TRBV7-3 TRBD1 TGTGCCAGCAGCCCTGGACAGGTTGGCTCTGGGGCCAACGTCCTGACTTTC CASSPGQVGSGANVLTF
TRBJ2-5 NA TRBV27 NA TGTGCCAGCAAATCGGGGGGACAGGCCATACAAGAGACCCAGTACTTC CASKSGGQAIQETQYF
TRBJ2-5 NA TRBV5-1 TRBD1 TGCGCCAGCAGCTTTTCCGGGACAGGGAGGCGAGAGACCCAGTACTTC CASSFSGTGRRETQYF
TRBJ1-1 few TRBV7-2 NA TGTGCCAGCAGCTTAGGAGTGGTGAACACTGAAGCTTTCTTT CASSLGVVNTEAFF
TRBJ1-4 NA TRBV5-6 TRBD1 TGTGCCAGCAGCCGTGGGACAGGGAGCGAAAAACTGTTTTTT CASSRGTGSEKLFF
TRBJ2-7 NA TRBV7-2 TRBD2 TGTGCCAGCAGCCCCGTACGACTAGCGGGAAGGTACGAGCAGTACTTC CASSPVRLAGRYEQYF
TRBJ1-5 NA TRBV5-5 NA TGTGCCAGCAACAAGGGGGGGGGCCAGCCCCAGCATTTT CASNKGGGQPQHF
TRBJ1-4 NA TRBV5-1 NA TGCGCCAGCCTTAATGAAAAACTGTTTTTT CASLNEKLFF
TRBJ2-2 NA TRBV30 TRBD1 TGTGCCTGGAGGGAGCAGGGGGTAGGAACCGGGGAGCTGTTTTTT CAWREQGVGTGELFF
TRBJ1-4 NA TRBV4-2 TRBD1 TGTGCCAGCAGCCAAGATACGACAGGGAGAAATGAAAAACTGTTTTTT CASSQDTTGRNEKLFF
TRBJ1-1 NA TRBV6-1 NA TGTGCCAGCAGGTGGGAGGCGGTGAACACTGAAGCTTTCTTT CASRWEAVNTEAFF
TRBJ2-1 NA TRBV29-1 NA TGCAGCGTTGAAGTAAATGCCTTCTTTGGAGGGGACAATGAGCAGTTCTTC CSVEVNAFFGGDNEQFF
TRBJ1-2 once TRBV25-1 NA TGTGCCAGCAGTGATCCCCAAGTCCGCACCGGCTACACCTTC CASSDPQVRTGYTF
TRBJ2-4 NA TRBV30 NA TGTGCCTGGAGTGTAGGTGCAGGGCAAAACATTCAGTACTTC CAWSVGAGQNIQYF
TRBJ1-1 NA TRBV30 NA TGTGCCTGGACATCGGGGGGTAAGACTGAAGCTTTCTTT CAWTSGGKTEAFF